This T cell receptor beta chain was profiled in a study of blood T cell repertoires in COVID-19. Background on the study: Samples representing acute and convalescent COVID-19 were sourced from the United States, Italy and Spain. PBMCs, B-cell-depleted T cells, or T cells were the source of the cDNA or gDNA that made up the material.

The ends lost 5 bases at V and 2 bases at J; junction bases unmatched: 10. CDR3 length equals 16 residues. Germline lookup yields CDR1 LNHDA and CDR2 SQIVND (reference sequence). Authors' data handling: The authors estimated nucleated cell counts from reference gene primer amplification. TCRdb's table, derived via immunoSEQ multiplex PCR, lists solely in-frame clones and lacks some. V and J calls and clone size come straight from that table; D and trimming were deduced from the DNA. The sample holds 240,000 or so clones; approximately 83% are singletons and the top ten take over 8%. This rearrangement joins TRBV19 to TRBJ2-5; TRBD1 aligns across 8 bases. The sequenced material came from peripheral blood. This TCR derives from a woman of 80 years or more with acute or convalescent COVID-19. CDR3 sequence reads: CASSPPPDRVQETQYF. The CDR3 DNA follows: TGTGCCAGTAGTCCACCACCGGACAGGGTTCAAGAGACCCAGTACTTC.